This TCR beta chain was recovered during a study of beta chain features in type 1 diabetes. Study results and caveats: TCRB CDR3s were moderately but significantly shorter in Type 1 diabetes patients in all four CD4+ subsets.

This clone came up a few times. The target antigen is unknown. CD4+ naive, central memory, regulatory and stem cell-like memory cells were sorted via CD45RO/CCR7/CD25/CD127/CD95/CD27. The CDR3 consists of 16 residues. With V trimmed by 0 bases and J by 5 bases, 6 bases remained unmatched. Germline CDR1 is SGHDN and CDR2 is FVKESK. The sequenced template was cDNA made from the entire isolated RNA. Clones were read by immunoSEQ multiplex PCR, and TCRdb kept only the in-frame ones, dropping some. Of under 200,000 clones in the sample, about 8.3% are singletons; the top ten hold around 0.5%. The clonotype originates from a woman younger than 35 with type 1 diabetes. Sequencing was carried out using central memory CD4+ T cells from blood. This chain connects TRBV14 to TRBJ2-3, with TRBD2 identical over 9 bases. The CDR3 DNA reads as TGTGCCAGCAGCCAAGAGCTAGCGGGGAGGGGAGATACGCAGTATTTT. It codes for CASSQELAGRGDTQYF.